Below, 30 T cell receptor beta chains from the same sample are listed, as sequenced in a study of shared clonotypes between healthy human individuals. Some clones are missing from TCRdb's copy, which holds only in-frame ones; the method was immunoSEQ multiplex PCR. Of 2,500,000 or so clones listed, roughly 93% are singletons. Material for sequencing was naive CD4+ T cells from PBMCs. The subset denotes: CD45RA+ positively selected. These receptors were taken from a man aged 18 to 29 in good health. Some clones in this sample may be carry-over from other donors' samples.

The gene calls are TRBV5-1 and TRBJ1-4; D gene uncertain. V was shortened by 0 bases and J by 7 bases, with 16 bases between the two germline ends. Germline V gene lookup returns CDR1 SGHRS and CDR2 YFSETQ. The CDR3 length is 16 residues. The CDR3 coding sequence is TGCGCCAGCAGCTTGGTGCAGGATCCCTGGGGTGAAAAACTGTTTTTT. Translation gives CASSLVQDPWGEKLFF. Looking up the rest from reference TRBV5-1 and TRBJ1-4 gives the full variable domain: KAGVTQTPRYLIKTRGQQVTLSCSPISGHRSVSWYQQTPGQGLQFLFEYFSETQRNKGNFPGRFSGRQFSNSRSEMNVSTLELGDSALYLCASSLVQDPWGEKLFFGSGTQLSVL.

The gene calls are TRBV18 and TRBJ2-3, with no clear D. The germline V gene encodes CDR1 KGHSH and CDR2 LQKENI. This CDR3 region has 17 residues. V shed 1 base and J shed 1 base, with 15 bases lying between them. CDR3 region: CASSPLRPPIGTDTQYF. CDR3 in DNA: TGTGCCAGCTCACCACTGAGACCCCCGATCGGCACAGATACGCAGTATTTT.

This clone occurred once. The gene calls are TRBV5-5 and TRBJ2-7; 13 bases fit TRBD2. The trim removed 4 bases at V and 6 bases at J, leaving 10 bases unmatched. This CDR3 is 16 amino acids long. CDR1 is SGHKS and CDR2 is YYEKEE in the germline V gene (reference sequence). CDR3 DNA: TGTGCCAGCAGCCTGGGACTAGCGGGAATCCGCGGCGAGCAGTACTTC. It encodes CASSLGLAGIRGEQYF.

V and J are TRBV6-4 and TRBJ2-1, with 14 bases lining up with TRBD2. CDR1 is MRHNA and CDR2 is SNTAGT in the germline V gene. The CDR3 spans 16 residues. V was clipped by 6 bases and J by 9 bases; unmatched bases: 10. The CDR3 region has the DNA TGTGCCAGCAGCCGACTAGCGGGAGGGGTTGTGGGTGAGCAGTTCTTC. Translation: CASSRLAGGVVGEQFF.

For this clone: One end of the junction fails to match germline, which may point to a read error. This sample includes further DNA sequences coding for the same CDR3. The rearrangement links TRBV30 to TRBJ2-7, with TRBD2 identical over 9 bases. Germline lookup yields CDR1 GTSNPN and CDR2 SVGIG (reference sequence). The CDR3 extends over 15 amino acids. CDR3 in DNA: TGTGCCTGCGGACGGAGGGCGGGAGGGCCACGGGAGCAGTACTTT. The encoded protein is CACGRRAGGPREQYF. Using reference TRBV30 and TRBJ2-7 for the parts outside the CDR3, the full variable domain is SQTIHQWPATLVQPVGSPLSLECTVEGTSNPNLYWYRQAAGRGLQLLFYSVGIGQISSEVPQNLSASRPQDRQFILSSKKLLLSDSGFYLCACGRRAGGPREQYFGPGTRLTVT.

The rearrangement joins TRBV18 to TRBJ1-2; possibly TRBD1 for D (6 bases). V lost 6 bases to trimming and J lost 4 bases, with 18 bases between them. Germline CDR1 and CDR2: KGHSH and LQKENI. The CDR3 length is 15 residues. CDR3 region: CASSGTGGVGYGYTF. The DNA of the CDR3 is TGTGCCAGCTCGGGGACCGGGGGCGTTGGCTATGGCTACACCTTC.

The chain combines TRBV7-3 with TRBJ2-1, with 14 bases aligning to TRBD2. V lost 3 bases and J lost 10; bases outside the gene matches: 5. The CDR3 consists of 15 residues. Germline values: CDR1 SGHTA, CDR2 FQGTGA. This CDR3 is CASSLRLAGGQEQFF. The CDR3 DNA reads as TGTGCCAGCAGCTTGAGACTAGCGGGAGGGCAGGAGCAGTTCTTC.

V and J are TRBV15 and TRBJ2-1; possibly TRBD2 for D (7 bases). The CDR3 covers 17 residues. Trimming stripped 5 bases from V and 4 bases from J, with 21 bases between. Germline V gene data show CDR1 as LNHNV and CDR2 as YYDKDF (reference sequence). The CDR3 protein is CATSPRGAGSIYNEQFF. CDR3 DNA: TGTGCCACCAGCCCACGGGGGGCAGGGTCAATTTACAATGAGCAGTTCTTC. Variable domain in full (rest from reference TRBV15 and TRBJ2-1): DAMVIQNPRYQVTQFGKPVTLSCSQTLNHNVMYWYQQKSSQAPKLLFHYYDKDFNNEADTPDNFQSRRPNTSFCFLDIRSPGLGDTAMYLCATSPRGAGSIYNEQFFGPGTRLTVL.

The CDR3 coding sequence is TGTGCCAACTCAAGGGGTAGCCGTGGCACAGATACGCAGTATTTT. Protein: CANSRGSRGTDTQYF. This chain links TRBV28 with TRBJ2-3, with a possible D match to TRBD1 (5 bases). V was cut by 10 bases and J by 1 base, with 18 bases left in between. The length of the CDR3 is 15 residues. Germline assignment: CDR1 MDHEN and CDR2 SYDVKM.

The rearrangement joins TRBV7-2 to TRBJ1-1; D possibly corresponds to TRBD1 (5 bases). Trimming pared 5 bases from V and 2 bases from J, leaving 15 bases between. CDR1 and CDR2 from the germline V gene are SGHTA and FQGNSA. The CDR3 extends over 15 amino acids. CDR3 in DNA: TGTGCCAGCAGCGCCGGGACTATATCAAACACTGAAGCTTTCTTT. Translating it yields CASSAGTISNTEAFF. Supplemented by reference TRBV7-2 and TRBJ1-1, the full variable domain reads GAGVSQSPSNKVTEKGKDVELRCDPISGHTALYWYRQSLGQGLEFLIYFQGNSAPDKSGLPSDRFSAERTGGSVSTLTIQRTQQEDSAVYLCASSAGTISNTEAFFGQGTRLTVV.

The rearrangement links TRBV5-6 to TRBJ2-3; 7 bases agree with TRBD1. CDR1 is SGHDT and CDR2 is YYEEEE in the germline V gene. Losses at the gene ends were 3 bases for V and 0 bases for J; bases not matched to a gene: 4. CDR3 length equals 15 residues. The CDR3 loop is CASSYRGMSTDTQYF. The CDR3 DNA follows: TGTGCCAGCAGCTACAGGGGAATGAGCACAGATACGCAGTATTTT.

This chain connects TRBV7-2 to TRBJ2-1; TRBD2 aligns across 7 bases. The germline gives CDR1 SGHTA, CDR2 FQGNSA. The CDR3 has 16 amino acids. The ends lost 2 bases at V and 4 bases at J; junction bases unmatched: 8. The CDR3 nucleotides are TGTGCCAGCAGCTTACGAAGCGGGATTGGATACAATGAGCAGTTCTTC. This gives the protein CASSLRSGIGYNEQFF.

The chain combines TRBV9 with TRBJ1-3; D gene ambiguous. Trimming left V 0 bases short and J 2 bases short, with 12 bases between. Germline V gives CDR1 SGDLS, CDR2 YYNGEE. The CDR3 runs to 16 residues. The CDR3: CASSVGSGGPGNTIYF. In nucleotides, the CDR3 is TGTGCCAGCAGCGTAGGATCAGGAGGGCCTGGAAACACCATATATTTT.

The CDR3: CASTLGGLNYGYTF. Written as DNA, the CDR3 is TGTGCCAGCACCTTAGGGGGGCTCAACTATGGCTACACCTTC. V and J are TRBV28 and TRBJ1-2; TRBD1 might be the D (6 bases). Germline CDR1 is MDHEN and CDR2 is SYDVKM. Trimming pared 7 bases from V and 2 bases from J, leaving 14 bases between. The CDR3 sequence is 14 residues long.

The chain links TRBV9 to TRBJ2-1, with 9 bases identical to TRBD1. This CDR3 has 15 amino acids. Germline CDR1 SGDLS, CDR2 YYNGEE. Trimming cost V 2 bases and J 8 bases; bases outside gene matches: 8. CDR3 in amino acids: CASSVAPQGADEQFF. The CDR3 region has the DNA TGTGCCAGCAGCGTCGCACCACAGGGGGCAGATGAGCAGTTCTTC.

V and J are TRBV9 and TRBJ2-1, with TRBD1 matching 9 bases. The CDR3 has 16 amino acids. Germline CDR1 is SGDLS and CDR2 is YYNGEE. V shed 1 base and J 7 bases; nucleotides not matched to a gene: 9. In DNA, the CDR3 is TGTGCCAGCAGCGTACTCATGACAGGGGGAGAAAATGAGCAGTTCTTC. Encoded protein: CASSVLMTGGENEQFF.

A word on this clone: Other DNA sequences from this sample encode an identical CDR3 as well. V gene TRBV5-1 combines with J gene TRBJ2-3; D possibly corresponds to TRBD1 (5 bases). CDR1 SGHRS and CDR2 YFSETQ come from the germline V gene. The CDR3 sequence is 13 residues long. V was cut by 3 bases and J by 1 base, with 6 bases left in between. CDR3 sequence: CASSSTGTDTQYF. DNA of the CDR3: TGCGCCAGCAGCTCGACAGGCACAGATACGCAGTATTTT.

The chain recombines TRBV7-2 with TRBJ1-2, with D hard to call. CDR1 SGHTA and CDR2 FQGNSA come from the germline V gene. Trimming removed 2 bases from V and 0 bases from J, with 7 bases in between. The length of the CDR3 is 14 residues. The CDR3 coding sequence is TGTGCCAGCAGCTTAATTGGAGCTAACTATGGCTACACCTTC. Translation gives CASSLIGANYGYTF. Variable domain in full (rest from reference TRBV7-2 and TRBJ1-2): GAGVSQSPSNKVTEKGKDVELRCDPISGHTALYWYRQSLGQGLEFLIYFQGNSAPDKSGLPSDRFSAERTGGSVSTLTIQRTQQEDSAVYLCASSLIGANYGYTFGSGTRLTVV.

This clone was recorded once. The CDR3 region is CASSSRDTRPTTF. In DNA, the CDR3 is TGTGCCAGCAGCTCTCGGGACACTCGCCCGACCACCTTC. The V and J genes are TRBV6-5 and TRBJ1-2, with D possibly matching TRBD1 (6 bases). Trimming shortened V by 6 bases and J by 13 bases, and 21 bases separated the two germline ends. The length of the CDR3 is 13 residues. Germline lookup yields CDR1 MNHEY and CDR2 SVGAGI.

The rearrangement joins TRBV11-3 to TRBJ2-7, with 8 bases aligning to TRBD1. Germline lookup yields CDR1 SGHNT and CDR2 YENEEA. The CDR3 has 14 amino acids. The J segment lost 5 bases and the V segment lost 5 bases, leaving 8 bases of the junction unmatched. CDR3 sequence (DNA): TGTGCCAGCAGCCCTGGGACAGGTTTCCACGAGCAGTACTTC. Its translation is CASSPGTGFHEQYF.

V usage is TRBV18 and J usage is TRBJ1-1; 8 bases fit TRBD1. Trimming took 3 bases from V and 4 from J; bases not matched to a gene: 7. Germline V gene data show CDR1 as KGHSH and CDR2 as LQKENI. The CDR3 is made up of 15 amino acids. DNA for the CDR3: TGTGCCAGCTCACCCTCGGACAGGGCAGGCACTGAAGCTTTCTTT. Its protein is CASSPSDRAGTEAFF. Supplemented by reference TRBV18 and TRBJ1-1, the full variable domain reads NAGVMQNPRHLVRRRGQEARLRCSPMKGHSHVYWYRQLPEEGLKFMVYLQKENIIDESGMPKERFSAEFPKEGPSILRIQQVVRGDSAAYFCASSPSDRAGTEAFFGQGTRLTVV.

The chain joins TRBV30 to TRBJ1-6, with a weak D call TRBD1 (5 bases). CDR3 size: 13 residues. Germline lookup yields CDR1 GTSNPN and CDR2 SVGIG (reference sequence). V lost 5 bases and J 7 bases, leaving 12 bases between the germline ends. CDR3 region: CAWVARGNSPLHF. CDR3 bases: TGTGCCTGGGTCGCCCGGGGGAATTCACCCCTCCACTTT.

The CDR3 here is CASSDGGSNQPQHF. In DNA form, the CDR3 reads TGTGCCAGCAGTGATGGGGGTAGCAATCAGCCCCAGCATTTT. The chain employs TRBV2 and TRBJ1-5, with D perhaps matching TRBD1 (5 bases). V gave up 3 bases and J gave up 0 bases, with 6 bases separating them. Germline-derived CDR1 and CDR2 are SNHLY and FYNNEI. The CDR3 totals 14 residues.

The chain combines TRBV6-6 with TRBJ2-7; 10 positions agree with TRBD2. This CDR3 spans 15 amino acids. After removal of 6 bases from V and 3 bases from J, the junction contained 8 bases not matched to a gene. Germline CDR1 and CDR2: MNHNY and SVGAGI (reference sequence). The CDR3: CASSWLAGDIYEQYF. The CDR3 nucleotides are TGTGCCAGCAGCTGGCTAGCGGGAGATATCTACGAGCAGTACTTC.

A word on this clone: This sample also contains other DNA sequences that code for the same CDR3. This sequence joins TRBV20-1 and TRBJ2-5, with TRBD1 as a possible D gene (5 bases). V lost 3 bases and J 5 bases, leaving 7 bases between the germline ends. Germline-derived CDR1 and CDR2 are DFQATT and SNEGSKA (reference sequence). The CDR3 loop spans 11 amino acids. The CDR3 nucleotides read TGCAGTGCTAGTCCAGGGGAGACCCAGTACTTC. Residues: CSASPGETQYF.

As to this clone: The identical CDR3 is also encoded by other nucleotide sequences in the sample. The chain recombines TRBV7-9 with TRBJ2-7, with 11 bases aligning to TRBD2. This CDR3 is 14 amino acids long. Trimming at V came to 3 bases and at J to 3 bases, leaving 1 base not matched to a gene. Germline V gene sequence: CDR1 SEHNR, CDR2 FQNEAQ (reference sequence). The CDR3 region has the DNA TGTGCCAGCAGCTTCACTAGCGGGAGCTACGAGCAGTACTTC. Translating it yields CASSFTSGSYEQYF.

The chain combines TRBV7-2 with TRBJ1-5; no firm D call. Germline V gene sequence: CDR1 SGHTA, CDR2 FQGNSA. V lost 1 base and J 5 bases, leaving 6 bases between the germline ends. The CDR3 is 13 amino acids. In DNA form, the CDR3 reads TGTGCCAGCAGCTTAGTTGACGATCAGCCCCAGCATTTT. This sequence encodes CASSLVDDQPQHF.

This clone occurred once. The J gene is TRBJ2-2, the V gene TRBV6-1; D perhaps matches TRBD1 (5 bases). The germline V gene has CDR1 MNHNS and CDR2 SASEGT. The CDR3 totals 14 residues. The ends were cut back, 2 bases at V and 7 bases at J, with 11 bases in the middle. The CDR3 loop is CASSESGRGGELFF. The CDR3 DNA reads as TGTGCCAGCAGTGAATCTGGTAGGGGCGGGGAGCTGTTTTTT.

About this clone itself: This CDR3 is also generated by other DNA sequences in the sample. The chain joins TRBV18 to TRBJ2-1; D is possibly TRBD1 (6 bases). Trimming left V 2 bases short and J 1 base short, with 9 bases between. Per the germline V gene, CDR1 is KGHSH and CDR2 is LQKENI. The CDR3 consists of 15 residues. CDR3 loop: CASSPSQGSYNEQFF. CDR3 DNA sequence: TGTGCCAGCTCACCATCTCAGGGGTCCTACAATGAGCAGTTCTTC.

In this sample, this clone turned up once. The chain recombines TRBV28 with TRBJ1-5, with D unclear. CDR1 and CDR2 from the germline V gene are MDHEN and SYDVKM. The V end lost 2 bases, the J end lost 0 bases, and 11 bases lay between the germline ends. This CDR3 region has 16 residues. In nucleotides, the CDR3 is TGTGCCAGCAGTTTAGGTAGGATCTTTAGCAATCAGCCCCAGCATTTT. Encoded protein: CASSLGRIFSNQPQHF.